This entry is about one T cell receptor beta chain. Antigen: not known. CD8 memory was a combination that joined CD45RO+ cells with CCR7-negative CD45RA+ TemRA cells. Clones were sequenced by immunoSEQ multiplex PCR, and TCRdb holds only the in-frame ones, with some missing. This table holds roughly 380,000 clones, 96% found once. The source of the sample is a study of shared clonotypes between healthy human individuals. Overall study results and limits: A few donors shared roughly 5% of their naive CD4 clonotypes. An effect of sequencing depth on clonotype sharing among donors was expected.

Trimming removed 7 bases at V and 2 bases at J, with 14 bases between. Germline V gives CDR1 MDHEN, CDR2 SYDVKM. The CDR3 is 15 residues long. The genes are TRBV28 and TRBJ2-2, with D possibly being TRBD1 (6 bases). The sample taken for sequencing was memory CD8+ T cells sorted from blood. Subset in this sample: CD45RO+ cells pooled with CCR7-negative TemRA cells. This TCR was sampled from a man aged 25 to 40 in good health. CDR3 nucleotides: TGTGCCAGCACCAAGACAGGACCCAACACCGGGGAGCTGTTTTTT. The encoded protein is CASTKTGPNTGELFF.